The 17 T cell receptor beta chains below were found in one sample sequenced in a study of cytomegalovirus exposure and HLA in healthy donors. 13 Jbeta primers and 60 Vbeta primers were used for the PCR. Sequencing was performed with immunoSEQ multiplex PCR; in TCRdb, only in-frame clones are kept and a portion is missing. The sample records some 150,000 clones, around four fifths being singletons. The sequenced material came from PBMCs. The receptors were sampled from a male donor in good health and CMV-seronegative.

This clone was seen a few times. The CDR3 coding sequence is TGTGCCAGCAGTAAAGGACAGGGAGGGGGAAACACCATATATTTT. Its translation: CASSKGQGGGNTIYF. The chain couples TRBV6-6 to TRBJ1-3; TRBD1 matches at 8 bases. J gave up 4 bases and V 5 bases, and 7 bases lay outside the gene matches. Germline V gene lookup returns CDR1 MNHNY and CDR2 SVGAGI (reference sequence). This CDR3 is built from 15 residues.

The V call is TRBV27, the J call TRBJ1-2, with a tentative D call TRBD1 (5 bases). There are 13 residues in the CDR3. Germline V gene lookup returns CDR1 MNHEY and CDR2 SMNVEV (reference sequence). The V end was cut by 8 bases, the J end by 3 bases, with 13 bases between. The CDR3 coding sequence is TGTGCCAGCCAGGGAGGGCCCGACTATGGCTACACCTTC. Encoded protein: CASQGGPDYGYTF.

The chain combines TRBV10-3 with TRBJ2-3; D is perhaps TRBD2 (5 bases). Per germline, CDR1 ENHRY and CDR2 SYGVKD. The CDR3 loop spans 14 amino acids. V lost 8 bases to trimming and J lost 4 bases, with 16 bases between them. In DNA form, the CDR3 reads TGTGCCATCCGTTGGGCTAGCTCTGCAGATACGCAGTATTTT. This translates into CAIRWASSADTQYF.

V gene TRBV7-2 combines with J gene TRBJ2-7; TRBD1 matches 8 bases. Losses at the gene ends were 5 bases for V and 3 bases for J; bases not matched to a gene: 9. The CDR3 sequence is 15 residues long. Germline CDR1 reads SGHTA; CDR2 reads FQGNSA. CDR3 coding DNA: TGTGCCAGCAGCCGAACCGCAGGGACAGGCTACGAGCAGTACTTC. Its translation is CASSRTAGTGYEQYF. The full variable domain, its missing parts supplied by reference TRBV7-2 and TRBJ2-7, is GAGVSQSPSNKVTEKGKDVELRCDPISGHTALYWYRQSLGQGLEFLIYFQGNSAPDKSGLPSDRFSAERTGGSVSTLTIQRTQQEDSAVYLCASSRTAGTGYEQYFGPGTRLTVT.

This clone turned up a few times. The CDR3 DNA is TGTGCCAGCAGCGGGAGGGGTAACACTGAAGCTTTCTTT. It specifies CASSGRGNTEAFF. This chain links TRBV27 with TRBJ1-1, with a tentative D call TRBD1 (5 bases). Trimming took off 6 bases at V and 2 bases at J, with 10 bases between the two ends. This CDR3 has 13 residues. Per the germline V gene, CDR1 is MNHEY and CDR2 is SMNVEV (reference sequence).

The chain uses TRBV4-1 and TRBJ2-5, with TRBD1 matching 9 bases. Germline trimming cut 4 bases from V and 2 bases from J; bases unmatched to any gene: 8. There are 16 residues in the CDR3. The germline V gene encodes CDR1 MGHRA and CDR2 YSYEKL. The CDR3 DNA reads TGCGCCAGCAGCCGTCCGGGACAGGGACAACAAGAGACCCAGTACTTC. Its translation: CASSRPGQGQQETQYF.

The chain carries TRBV15 and TRBJ2-2; a possible D gene is TRBD1 (5 bases). Germline V gene sequence: CDR1 LNHNV, CDR2 YYDKDF (reference sequence). V was trimmed by 3 bases and J by 2 bases, leaving 7 bases between them. CDR3 length equals 14 residues. DNA for the CDR3: TGTGCCACCAGCAGGGACACCAACACCGGGGAGCTGTTTTTT. Translating it yields CATSRDTNTGELFF.

This chain connects TRBV6-1 to TRBJ2-1, with 8 bases that match TRBD1. Looked up from germline, CDR1 is MNHNS and CDR2 is SASEGT. The CDR3 loop spans 14 amino acids. J lost 7 bases, V lost 10 bases, and 12 bases had no gene match. The CDR3 DNA sequence: TGTGCCACCCGCACCGGACAGGGACCTAATGAGCAGTTCTTC. The encoded protein is CATRTGQGPNEQFF.

A note on this clone: This sample also contains other DNA sequences that code for the same CDR3. The J gene is TRBJ2-3, the V gene TRBV5-3, with TRBD2 matching 7 bases. TRBV5-3 is known as an ORF, though its function is uncertain. This CDR3 spans 14 amino acids. Here the CDR3 DNA reads TGTGAAAATGGGGCTAGCGGATCCACAGATACGCAGTATTTT. Its protein product is CENGASGSTDTQYF.

The chain employs TRBV27 and TRBJ2-7; 9 bases fit TRBD1. CDR1 is MNHEY and CDR2 is SMNVEV in the germline V gene (reference sequence). The CDR3 length is 15 residues. Trimming removed 3 bases from V and 2 bases from J; junction bases left unmatched: 5. The CDR3 protein is CASSFRTGVPYEQYF. In DNA, the CDR3 is TGTGCCAGCAGTTTTAGGACAGGGGTCCCCTACGAGCAGTACTTC.

This chain links TRBV18 with TRBJ2-3; 9 positions match TRBD1. Germline V gene lookup returns CDR1 KGHSH and CDR2 LQKENI. The junction had 3 bases not matched to a gene; V was cut back by 1 base and J by 4 bases. The CDR3 loop spans 15 amino acids. The CDR3 region is CASSPRDRVADTQYF. The CDR3, as DNA: TGTGCCAGCTCACCACGGGACAGGGTGGCAGATACGCAGTATTTT. Full variable domain (missing parts from reference TRBV18 and TRBJ2-3): NAGVMQNPRHLVRRRGQEARLRCSPMKGHSHVYWYRQLPEEGLKFMVYLQKENIIDESGMPKERFSAEFPKEGPSILRIQQVVRGDSAAYFCASSPRDRVADTQYFGPGTRLTVL.

The chain combines TRBV25-1 with TRBJ1-1; TRBD1 might be the D (5 bases). The V and J ends lost 5 bases and 4 bases respectively, with 17 bases between them. The germline CDR1 and CDR2 sequences are MGHDK and SYGVNS. The CDR3 runs 15 residues. The CDR3 here is CASSKPEMGGTEAFF. The CDR3, as DNA: TGTGCCAGCAGTAAGCCTGAGATGGGGGGCACTGAAGCTTTCTTT.

The rearrangement joins TRBV2 to TRBJ2-7; perhaps TRBD2 as D (7 bases). V was trimmed by 1 base and J by 4 bases, leaving 11 bases between them. Per the germline V gene, CDR1 is SNHLY and CDR2 is FYNNEI. The CDR3 has 14 amino acids. For the CDR3, the DNA is TGTGCCAGCAGTGAAGGAGGGGGGGGGTACGAGCAGTACTTC. Amino acids: CASSEGGGGYEQYF. The entire variable domain, with the rest obtained from reference TRBV2 and TRBJ2-7, is as follows: EPEVTQTPSHQVTQMGQEVILRCVPISNHLYFYWYRQILGQKVEFLVSFYNNEISEKSEIFDDQFSVERPDGSNFTLKIRSTKLEDSAMYFCASSEGGGGYEQYFGPGTRLTVT.

V and J are TRBV7-2 and TRBJ1-5, with 8 bases identical to TRBD1. J was trimmed by 3 bases and V by 5 bases; bases with no gene match: 3. In germline, CDR1 is SGHTA, CDR2 FQGNSA. This CDR3 is 14 amino acids long. The CDR3 DNA reads as TGTGCCAGCAGCCCCCAGGGGGCCAATCAGCCCCAGCATTTT. Amino acids: CASSPQGANQPQHF.

This clone was seen a few times. This chain links TRBV11-3 with TRBJ1-2; the match to TRBD1 covers 9 bases. The CDR3 has 15 amino acids. Germline V gives CDR1 SGHNT, CDR2 YENEEA. With V trimmed by 0 bases and J by 5 bases, 4 bases remained unmatched. The CDR3 DNA follows: TGTGCCAGCAGCTTAGAGGGGGGACAGGGTTATGGCTACACCTTC. It is translated as CASSLEGGQGYGYTF.

The rearrangement links TRBV7-3 to TRBJ1-6; TRBD1 matches 8 bases. The CDR3 totals 15 residues. CDR1 is SGHTA, CDR2 FQGTGA, per germline. After removal of 2 bases from V and 8 bases from J, the junction contained 5 bases not matched to a gene. The CDR3 sequence is CASSLGGQGDSPLHF. CDR3 DNA sequence: TGTGCCAGCAGCTTAGGAGGACAGGGCGATTCACCCCTCCACTTT.

V is TRBV19 and J is TRBJ2-2, with a possible D match to TRBD1 (5 bases). Between the trimmed V and J ends, which lost 4 bases and 2 bases, there was a span of 8 bases. The length of the CDR3 is 14 residues. Per germline, CDR1 LNHDA and CDR2 SQIVND (reference sequence). CDR3 sequence (DNA): TGTGCCAGTAGTACAGGGTACAACACCGGGGAGCTGTTTTTT. This encodes CASSTGYNTGELFF.